The entry below gives a single TCR beta chain sequence along with its context. Its antigen is still unknown. The CDR3 length is 12 residues. Looked up from germline, CDR1 is MDHEN and CDR2 is SYDVKM. Deletions cut 8 bases from V and 5 bases from J, with 13 bases between. The entry originates in a study of naive and memory T cell subsets. An equimolar mix of two oligonucleotides served as the beta constant-region primer for TRBC1 and TRBC2. TCRdb ran MiXCR on the UMI-ligation and nested PCR reads and lists one entry per CDR3 protein. There are 130,000 to 150,000 distinct CDR3 sequences in the sample; 15% to 20% occur only once, and approximately 0.15% lies in the top ten. Findings and caveats of the study: RNA-based TCR counts may shift with T cell activation and differentiation. Possibly reflecting memory cells re-expressing CD45RA, a few larger clonotypes occurred in naive repertoires, especially CD8.

Sequenced: naive CD4+ T cells from blood. The genes are TRBV28 and TRBJ2-7; no clear D gene. The receptor was derived from a human donor in good health. In nucleotides, the CDR3 is TGTGCCAGCCTCCGGGCCGGCGACGAGCAGTACTTC. This translates into CASLRAGDEQYF. Supplemented by reference TRBV28 and TRBJ2-7, the full variable domain reads DVKVTQSSRYLVKRTGEKVFLECVQDMDHENMFWYRQDPGLGLRLIYFSYDVKMKEKGDIPEGYSVSREKKERFSLILESASTNQTSMYLCASLRAGDEQYFGPGTRLTVT.